These 13 T cell receptor beta chains were all obtained from the same sample, sequenced in a study of T cells after yellow fever vaccination. TCRdb re-derived calls from the 5' RACE reads in MiXCR, one entry per CDR3 protein. Here the sample spans about 240,000 distinct CDR3 sequences, more than 3.5% being singletons. This specimen consisted of PBMCs, obtained 15 days after the yellow fever booster vaccination. These receptors were collected from a man between 18 and 35 years old who received the YFV17D yellow fever vaccine.

This clonotype has at least ten counts. The rearrangement joins TRBV5-1 to TRBJ2-2; D possibly corresponds to TRBD1 (5 bases). V lost 9 bases, J lost 5 bases, and 14 bases lay in between. The length of the CDR3 is 13 residues. Per the germline V gene, CDR1 is SGHRS and CDR2 is YFSETQ. The CDR3 nucleotides read TGCGCCACCTCGGCGCAGGGAACCGGGGAGCTGTTTTTT. Translating it yields CATSAQGTGELFF.

This clonotype was seen many times. The CDR3: CASSPTGNEQFF. Here the CDR3 DNA reads TGTGCCAGCAGCCCCACAGGGAATGAGCAGTTCTTC. The chain recombines TRBV7-9 with TRBJ2-1; maybe TRBD1 (6 bases). This CDR3 has 12 amino acids. The V end was cut by 5 bases, the J end by 7 bases, with 9 bases between. The germline V gene encodes CDR1 SEHNR and CDR2 FQNEAQ (reference sequence). Looking up the rest from reference TRBV7-9 and TRBJ2-1 gives the full variable domain: DTGVSQNPRHKITKRGQNVTFRCDPISEHNRLYWYRQTLGQGPEFLTYFQNEAQLEKSRLLSDRFSAERPKGSFSTLEIQRTEQGDSAMYLCASSPTGNEQFFGPGTRLTVL.

CDR3 coding DNA: TGTGCCAGTAGTATAGGGACAGGGAGGATTAGCAATCAGCCCCAGCATTTT. Translated: CASSIGTGRISNQPQHF. The rearrangement joins TRBV19 to TRBJ1-5, with 8 bases lining up with TRBD1. Germline V gene data show CDR1 as LNHDA and CDR2 as SQIVND (reference sequence). This CDR3 contains 17 residues. V shed 1 base and J 0 bases; nucleotides not matched to a gene: 5.

This clonotype was detected many times. The rearrangement joins TRBV7-2 to TRBJ2-2, with D hard to call. Per germline, CDR1 SGHTA and CDR2 FQGNSA. There are 15 residues in the CDR3. Trimming stripped 5 bases from V and 4 bases from J, with 14 bases between. CDR3 in DNA: TGTGCCAGCAGCCCCCTTTCCCTCATCACCGGGGAGCTGTTTTTT. Protein product: CASSPLSLITGELFF.

This clonotype occurred many times. The chain has TRBV6-1 and TRBJ2-5; D not resolved. Trimming removed 5 bases from V and 7 bases from J, with 14 bases in between. The CDR3 is made up of 13 amino acids. Germline V lookup: CDR1 MNHNS, CDR2 SASEGT. CDR3 amino acids: CASSNTAMGTQYF. DNA for the CDR3: TGTGCCAGCAGTAACACGGCCATGGGGACCCAGTACTTC.

This chain joins TRBV3-1 and TRBJ1-2, with a weak D call TRBD1 (6 bases). Looked up from germline, CDR1 is LGHDT and CDR2 is YNNKEL (reference sequence). Trimming stripped 2 bases from V and 8 bases from J, with 15 bases between. The CDR3 contains 14 residues. The CDR3 region has the DNA TGTGCCAGCAGCCAAAACCAGGGGTATGGCGGCTACACCTTC. Translating it yields CASSQNQGYGGYTF.

This clonotype was detected many times. The chain uses TRBV5-6 and TRBJ1-5; 12 positions agree with TRBD1. V lost 4 bases, J lost 5 bases, and 4 bases stayed unmatched. CDR1 and CDR2 from the germline V gene are SGHDT and YYEEEE. CDR3 length: 15 residues. The CDR3 DNA reads as TGTGCCAGCAGCGGCCGGGACAGGGGGCATCAGCCCCAGCATTTT. Translation: CASSGRDRGHQPQHF.

The chain links TRBV24-1 to TRBJ2-1, with 14 bases that match TRBD2. The CDR3 consists of 18 residues. Germline CDR1 and CDR2: KGHDR and SFDVKD. V gave up 4 bases and J gave up 7 bases; unmatched junction bases: 11. The CDR3 loop reads CATSDPARLAGGLNEQFF. As DNA, the CDR3 is TGTGCCACCAGTGACCCGGCAAGACTAGCGGGGGGGCTAAATGAGCAGTTCTTC.

The table lists this clonotype with many counts. The DNA for the CDR3 is TGTGCCAGCAGCCCGGGACAGCTCAGAAATGAGCAGTTCTTC. Its protein is CASSPGQLRNEQFF. The chain employs TRBV7-2 and TRBJ2-1; 7 nucleotides match TRBD1. Trimming cost V 5 bases and J 7 bases; bases outside gene matches: 8. CDR1 is SGHTA and CDR2 is FQGNSA in the germline V gene. There are 14 residues in the CDR3.

The chain has TRBV20-1 and TRBJ1-2; D unresolved. The CDR3 covers 13 residues. CDR1 and CDR2 from the germline V gene are DFQATT and SNEGSKA (reference sequence). The ends were cut back, 7 bases at V and 1 base at J, with 13 bases in the middle. CDR3 DNA: TGCAGTGGATTTGGACCGGGTAACTATGGCTACACCTTC. It encodes CSGFGPGNYGYTF.

This clonotype was recorded at least ten times. This chain connects TRBV5-6 to TRBJ1-2, with 7 bases that match TRBD1. Germline CDR1 and CDR2: SGHDT and YYEEEE. The CDR3 covers 14 residues. Losses at the gene ends were 0 bases for V and 10 bases for J; bases not matched to a gene: 9. CDR3 loop: CASSLGDSNIDYTF. The CDR3 bases are TGTGCCAGCAGCTTGGGGGACAGTAACATTGACTACACCTTC.

This clonotype occurred many times. This chain uses TRBV10-3 with TRBJ2-1, with D maybe TRBD2 (6 bases). Per germline, CDR1 ENHRY and CDR2 SYGVKD. This CDR3 contains 16 residues. The ends were cut back, 3 bases at V and 6 bases at J, with 18 bases in the middle. CDR3: CAISERSGLGGNEQFF. The DNA for the CDR3 is TGTGCCATCAGTGAAAGATCGGGACTTGGGGGCAATGAGCAGTTCTTC.

This clonotype was recorded at least ten times. The chain has TRBV6-4 and TRBJ2-7; the D gene is possibly TRBD1 (6 bases). This CDR3 contains 15 residues. Germline values: CDR1 MRHNA, CDR2 SNTAGT. Trimming took 2 bases from V and 4 from J, leaving 15 bases between them. CDR3 amino acids: CASSDGTGKIYEQYF. CDR3 coding DNA: TGTGCCAGCAGTGACGGAACAGGGAAAATTTACGAGCAGTACTTC.